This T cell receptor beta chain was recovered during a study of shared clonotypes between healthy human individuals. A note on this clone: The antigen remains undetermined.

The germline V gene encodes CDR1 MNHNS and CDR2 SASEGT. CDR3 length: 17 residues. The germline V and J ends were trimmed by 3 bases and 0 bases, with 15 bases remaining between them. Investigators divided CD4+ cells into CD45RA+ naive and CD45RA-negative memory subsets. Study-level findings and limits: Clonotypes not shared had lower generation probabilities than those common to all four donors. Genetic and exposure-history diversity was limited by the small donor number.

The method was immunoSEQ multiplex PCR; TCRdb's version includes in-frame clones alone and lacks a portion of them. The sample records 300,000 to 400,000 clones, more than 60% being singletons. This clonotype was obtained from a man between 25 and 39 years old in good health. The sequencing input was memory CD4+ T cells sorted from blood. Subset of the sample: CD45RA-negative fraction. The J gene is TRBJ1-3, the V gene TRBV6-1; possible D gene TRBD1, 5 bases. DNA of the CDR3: TGTGCCAGCAGTGAGGGTGGGGGATTCACCTCTGGAAACACCATATATTTT. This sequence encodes CASSEGGGFTSGNTIYF.